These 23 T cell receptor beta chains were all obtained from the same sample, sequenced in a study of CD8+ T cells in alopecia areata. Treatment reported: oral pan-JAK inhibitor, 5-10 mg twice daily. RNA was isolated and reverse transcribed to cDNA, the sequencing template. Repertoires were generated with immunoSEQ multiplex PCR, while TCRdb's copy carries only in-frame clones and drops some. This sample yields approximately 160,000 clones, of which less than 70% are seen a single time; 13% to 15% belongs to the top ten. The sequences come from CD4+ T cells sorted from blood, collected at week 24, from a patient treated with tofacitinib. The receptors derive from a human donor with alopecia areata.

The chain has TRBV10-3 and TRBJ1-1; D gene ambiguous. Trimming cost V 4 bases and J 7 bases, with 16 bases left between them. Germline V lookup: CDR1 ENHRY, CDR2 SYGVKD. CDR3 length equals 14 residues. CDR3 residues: CAISALGTDYEAFF. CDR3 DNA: TGTGCCATCAGTGCCCTGGGAACGGATTATGAAGCTTTCTTT.

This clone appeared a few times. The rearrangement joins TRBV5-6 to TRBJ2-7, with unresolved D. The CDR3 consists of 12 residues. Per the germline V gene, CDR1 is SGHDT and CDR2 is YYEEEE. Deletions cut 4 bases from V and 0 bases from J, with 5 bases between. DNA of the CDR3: TGTGCCAGCAGCCGGGCCTCCTACGAGCAGTACTTC. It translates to CASSRASYEQYF.

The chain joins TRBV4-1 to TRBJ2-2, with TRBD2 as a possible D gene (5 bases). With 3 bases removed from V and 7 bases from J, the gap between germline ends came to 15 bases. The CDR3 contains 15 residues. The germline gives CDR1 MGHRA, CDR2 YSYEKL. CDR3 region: CASSHSGKLDGELFF. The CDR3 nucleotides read TGCGCCAGCAGCCATTCGGGGAAGCTTGACGGGGAGCTGTTTTTT.

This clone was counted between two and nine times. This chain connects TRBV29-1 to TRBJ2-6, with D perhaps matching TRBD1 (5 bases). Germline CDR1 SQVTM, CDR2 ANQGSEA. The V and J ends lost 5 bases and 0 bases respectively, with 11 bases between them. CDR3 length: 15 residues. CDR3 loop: CSVMDIRSGANVLTF. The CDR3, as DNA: TGCAGCGTTATGGACATTCGCTCTGGGGCCAACGTCCTGACTTTC.

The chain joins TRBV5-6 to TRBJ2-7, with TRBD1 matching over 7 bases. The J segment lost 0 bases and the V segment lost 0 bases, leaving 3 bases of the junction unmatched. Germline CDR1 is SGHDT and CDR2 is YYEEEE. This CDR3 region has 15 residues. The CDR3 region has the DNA TGTGCCAGCAGCTTGGTGGGGGACAGCTCCTACGAGCAGTACTTC. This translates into CASSLVGDSSYEQYF.

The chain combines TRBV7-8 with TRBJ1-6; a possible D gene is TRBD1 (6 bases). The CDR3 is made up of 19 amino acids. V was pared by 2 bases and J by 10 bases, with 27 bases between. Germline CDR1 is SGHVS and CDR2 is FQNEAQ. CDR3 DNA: TGTGCCAGCAGCTTACGTTCACTCGGCCAGGGGAATATAGAATCACCCCTCCACTTT. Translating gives CASSLRSLGQGNIESPLHF.

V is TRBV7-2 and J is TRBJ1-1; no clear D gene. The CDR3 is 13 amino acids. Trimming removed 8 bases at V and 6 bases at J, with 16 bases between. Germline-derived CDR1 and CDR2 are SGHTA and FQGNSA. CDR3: CASRPAGLPEAFF. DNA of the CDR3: TGTGCCAGCCGTCCCGCTGGGTTGCCTGAAGCTTTCTTT.

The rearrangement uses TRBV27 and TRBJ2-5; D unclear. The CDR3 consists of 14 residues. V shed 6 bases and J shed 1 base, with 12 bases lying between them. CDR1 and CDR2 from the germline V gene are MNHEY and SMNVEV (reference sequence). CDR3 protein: CASSRLTAQETQYF. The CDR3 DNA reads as TGTGCCAGCAGCCGCCTGACTGCCCAAGAGACCCAGTACTTC.

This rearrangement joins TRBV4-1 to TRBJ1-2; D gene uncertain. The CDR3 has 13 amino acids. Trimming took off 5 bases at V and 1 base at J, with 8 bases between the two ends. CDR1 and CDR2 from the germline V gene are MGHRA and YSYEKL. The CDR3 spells CASSYKVNYGYTF. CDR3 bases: TGCGCCAGCAGCTATAAAGTTAACTATGGCTACACCTTC.

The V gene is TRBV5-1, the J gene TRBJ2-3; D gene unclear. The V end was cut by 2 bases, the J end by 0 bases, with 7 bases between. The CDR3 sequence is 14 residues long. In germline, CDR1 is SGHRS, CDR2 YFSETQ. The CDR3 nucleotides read TGCGCCAGCAGCTTAGATCGCAGCACAGATACGCAGTATTTT. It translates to CASSLDRSTDTQYF.

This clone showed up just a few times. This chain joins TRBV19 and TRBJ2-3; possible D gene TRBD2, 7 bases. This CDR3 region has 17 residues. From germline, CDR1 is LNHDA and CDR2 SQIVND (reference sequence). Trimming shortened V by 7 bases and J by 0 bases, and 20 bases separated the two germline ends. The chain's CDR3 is CASTHTSGGRSTDTQYF. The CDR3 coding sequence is TGTGCCAGTACCCACACATCGGGGGGCCGTAGCACAGATACGCAGTATTTT.

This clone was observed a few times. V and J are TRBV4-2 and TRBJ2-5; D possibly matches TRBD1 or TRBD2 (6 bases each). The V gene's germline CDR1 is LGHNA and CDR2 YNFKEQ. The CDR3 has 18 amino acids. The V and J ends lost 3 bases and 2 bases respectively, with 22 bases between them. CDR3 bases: TGTGCCAGCAGCCATGCCGGACGGGGGCTTACCCCACAAGAGACCCAGTACTTC. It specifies CASSHAGRGLTPQETQYF.

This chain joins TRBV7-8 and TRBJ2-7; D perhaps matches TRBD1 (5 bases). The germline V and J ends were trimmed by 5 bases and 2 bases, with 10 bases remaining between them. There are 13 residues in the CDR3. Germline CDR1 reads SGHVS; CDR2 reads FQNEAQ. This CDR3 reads CASSVGRAYEQYF. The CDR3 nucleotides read TGTGCCAGCAGCGTAGGCAGGGCCTACGAGCAGTACTTC.

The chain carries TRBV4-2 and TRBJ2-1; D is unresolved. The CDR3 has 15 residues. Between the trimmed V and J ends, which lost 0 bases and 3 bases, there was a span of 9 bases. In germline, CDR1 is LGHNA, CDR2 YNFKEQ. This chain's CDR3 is CASSQDRVSYNEQFF. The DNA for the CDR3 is TGTGCCAGCAGCCAAGATAGAGTGAGCTACAATGAGCAGTTCTTC.

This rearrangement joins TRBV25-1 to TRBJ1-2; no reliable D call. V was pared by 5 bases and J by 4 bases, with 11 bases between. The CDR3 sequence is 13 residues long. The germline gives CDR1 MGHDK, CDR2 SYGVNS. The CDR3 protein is CASSNSLSYGYTF. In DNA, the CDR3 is TGTGCCAGCAGTAATAGTTTGAGCTATGGCTACACCTTC.

The CDR3 nucleotides are TGTGCCTGGAGTGCCTTAGATACGCAGTATTTT. Amino acids: CAWSALDTQYF. The chain couples TRBV30 to TRBJ2-3; D remains ambiguous. Trimming pared 1 base from V and 5 bases from J, leaving 4 bases between. Germline CDR1 and CDR2: GTSNPN and SVGIG (reference sequence). The CDR3 covers 11 residues.

CDR3 sequence reads: CASSQEPGTSGKNIQYF. CDR3 DNA: TGTGCCAGCAGCCAAGAACCCGGGACTAGCGGAAAAAACATTCAGTACTTC. This rearrangement joins TRBV7-2 to TRBJ2-4, with 11 bases matching TRBD2. CDR3 size: 17 residues. J lost 4 bases, V lost 5 bases, and 10 bases had no gene match. Germline values: CDR1 SGHTA, CDR2 FQGNSA.

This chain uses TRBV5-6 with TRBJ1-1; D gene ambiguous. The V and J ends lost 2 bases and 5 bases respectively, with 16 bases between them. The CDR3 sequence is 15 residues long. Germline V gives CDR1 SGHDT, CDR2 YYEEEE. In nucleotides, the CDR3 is TGTGCCAGCAGCTTTCGAACAGTCGCGGGGACTGAAGCTTTCTTT. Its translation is CASSFRTVAGTEAFF.

The CDR3 loop is CSVRQGATNEKLFF. In nucleotides, the CDR3 is TGCAGCGTGCGACAGGGGGCAACTAATGAAAAACTGTTTTTT. The chain uses TRBV29-1 and TRBJ1-4; 9 bases fit TRBD1. With 6 bases clipped from V and 0 bases from J, the junction kept 2 bases outside the gene matches. Germline V lookup: CDR1 SQVTM, CDR2 ANQGSEA. This CDR3 comprises 14 residues. The full variable domain, in which reference TRBV29-1 and TRBJ1-4 provide the parts outside the CDR3, is SAVISQKPSRDICQRGTSLTIQCQVDSQVTMMFWYRQQPGQSLTLIATANQGSEATYESGFVIDKFPISRPNLTFSTLTVSNMSPEDSSIYLCSVRQGATNEKLFFGSGTQLSVL.

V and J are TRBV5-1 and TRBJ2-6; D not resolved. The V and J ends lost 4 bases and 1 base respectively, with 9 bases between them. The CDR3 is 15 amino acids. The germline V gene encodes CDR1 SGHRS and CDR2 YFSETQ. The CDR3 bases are TGCGCCAGCAGCCAAGGACGATCTGGGGCCAACGTCCTGACTTTC. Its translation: CASSQGRSGANVLTF. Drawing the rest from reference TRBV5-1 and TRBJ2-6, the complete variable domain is KAGVTQTPRYLIKTRGQQVTLSCSPISGHRSVSWYQQTPGQGLQFLFEYFSETQRNKGNFPGRFSGRQFSNSRSEMNVSTLELGDSALYLCASSQGRSGANVLTFGAGSRLTVL.

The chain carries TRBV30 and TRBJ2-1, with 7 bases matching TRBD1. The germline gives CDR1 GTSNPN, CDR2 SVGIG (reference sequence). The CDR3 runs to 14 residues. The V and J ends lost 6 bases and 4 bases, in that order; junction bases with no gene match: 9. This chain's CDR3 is CACMKGTDYNEQFF. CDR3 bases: TGTGCCTGTATGAAAGGGACAGATTACAATGAGCAGTTCTTC.

The CDR3 nucleotides are TGTGCCAGCTCACGTGCCCCGGGACAGATCGGGGCCAACGTCCTGACTTTC. Protein: CASSRAPGQIGANVLTF. V usage is TRBV18 and J usage is TRBJ2-6; 7 bases are shared with TRBD1. With 4 bases clipped from V and 4 bases from J, the junction kept 10 bases outside the gene matches. The CDR3 totals 17 residues. Germline V CDR1 and CDR2: KGHSH, LQKENI.

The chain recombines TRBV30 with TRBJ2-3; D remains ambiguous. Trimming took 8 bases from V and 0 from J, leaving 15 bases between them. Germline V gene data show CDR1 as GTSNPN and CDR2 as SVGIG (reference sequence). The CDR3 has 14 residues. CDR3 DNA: TGTGCCGGAATTCGACAAATCAGCACAGATACGCAGTATTTT. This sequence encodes CAGIRQISTDTQYF.